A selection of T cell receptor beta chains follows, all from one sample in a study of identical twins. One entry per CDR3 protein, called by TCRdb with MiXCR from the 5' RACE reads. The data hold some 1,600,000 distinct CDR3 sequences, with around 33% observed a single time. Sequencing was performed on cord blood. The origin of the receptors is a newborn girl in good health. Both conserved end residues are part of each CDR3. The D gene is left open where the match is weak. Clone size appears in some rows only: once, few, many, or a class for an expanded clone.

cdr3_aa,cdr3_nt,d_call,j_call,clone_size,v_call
CASSLATGQVSPQHF,TGTGCCAGCAGCCTAGCCACAGGGCAAGTCAGCCCCCAGCATTTT,-,TRBJ1-5,once,TRBV7-8
CASSPPATYNEQFF,TGTGCCAGCAGCCCGCCGGCTACCTACAATGAGCAGTTCTTC,-,TRBJ2-1,-,TRBV7-9
CASSLKRFGEQYF,TGTGCCAGCAGCTTGAAGCGGTTCGGGGAGCAGTACTTC,-,TRBJ2-5,many,TRBV12-3/TRBV12-4
CASSDRGRSGIYEQYF,TGTGCCAGCAGTGACAGGGGCAGGAGCGGGATCTACGAGCAGTACTTC,-,TRBJ2-7,-,TRBV6-1
CASSPGGSNSYNSPLHF,TGCGCCAGCAGCCCTGGAGGGTCTAACTCCTATAATTCACCCCTCCACTTT,-,TRBJ1-6,-,TRBV5-1
CSARNTFPSYNEQFF,TGCAGTGCTAGAAATACCTTCCCCTCCTACAATGAGCAGTTCTTC,-,TRBJ2-1,many,TRBV20-1
CASSYRVVAGKLNRQFF,TGTGCCAGCAGTTACCGCGTAGTAGCGGGAAAGTTAAATAGGCAGTTCTTC,TRBD2,TRBJ2-1,once,TRBV6-5
CASSPNGGSYNEQFF,TGTGCCAGCTCACCCAATGGGGGCTCCTACAATGAGCAGTTCTTC,-,TRBJ2-1,-,TRBV18
CASSQVALAGGNEQFF,TGCGCCAGCAGCCAAGTGGCCCTAGCGGGGGGCAATGAGCAGTTCTTC,TRBD2,TRBJ2-1,-,TRBV4-1
CSASAAYYGYTF,TGCAGTGCTTCCGCAGCCTACTATGGCTACACCTTC,-,TRBJ1-2,-,TRBV20-1
CASSLALAGNDIQYF,TGCGCCAGCAGCTTGGCTTTAGCGGGAAATGACATTCAGTACTTC,TRBD2,TRBJ2-4,few,TRBV5-1
CASSPGVGSSTDTQYF,TGTGCCAGCAGCCCCGGGGTTGGGAGCAGCACAGATACGCAGTATTTT,-,TRBJ2-3,-,TRBV5-5
CSAWKNEQFF,TGCAGTGCCTGGAAGAATGAGCAGTTCTTC,-,TRBJ2-1,few,TRBV20-1
CASSSSSFSDRPSGYTF,TGCGCCAGCAGCTCCTCTTCTTTCTCGGACAGGCCCAGCGGCTACACCTTC,TRBD1,TRBJ1-2,few,TRBV5-1
CSARRDSKAYNEQFF,TGCAGTGCTAGACGGGACTCAAAGGCCTACAATGAGCAGTTCTTC,-,TRBJ2-1,-,TRBV20-1
CASSLKARVISNTGELFF,TGTGCCAGCAGCCTAAAAGCCAGGGTAATATCGAACACCGGGGAGCTGTTTTTT,-,TRBJ2-2,-,TRBV3-1
CSAPRGGGTDTQYF,TGCAGTGCCCCCCGGGGCGGGGGCACAGATACGCAGTATTTT,-,TRBJ2-3,few,TRBV20-1
CSVRGASSYEQYF,TGCAGCGTCAGAGGGGCTAGCTCCTACGAGCAGTACTTC,-,TRBJ2-7,-,TRBV29-1
CSSSLVDEQYF,TGTTCCAGCAGCTTAGTGGACGAGCAGTACTTC,-,TRBJ2-7,-,TRBV7-9
CASSLDREGTDTQYF,TGCGCCAGCAGCTTGGACAGGGAAGGTACAGATACGCAGTATTTT,-,TRBJ2-3,-,TRBV5-1
CASSGEQSYGYTF,TGTGCCAGCAGTGGGGAACAGTCCTATGGCTACACCTTC,-,TRBJ1-2,-,TRBV2
CASSFRGTSGYNEQYF,TGTGCCAGCAGTTTTCGGGGGACTAGCGGGTACAATGAGCAGTACTTC,TRBD2,TRBJ2-7,-,TRBV12-3/TRBV12-4
CASSSTSRTDTQYF,TGCGCCAGCAGCTCTACTAGCCGCACAGATACGCAGTATTTT,-,TRBJ2-3,few,TRBV5-1
CTSSPPTTHRWGAIYGYTF,TGTACCAGCAGTCCACCAACTACCCACCGATGGGGGGCCATCTATGGCTACACCTTC,-,TRBJ1-2,-,TRBV12-3/TRBV12-4
CSAIRPGGTDTQYF,TGCAGTGCTATAAGACCCGGAGGGACAGATACGCAGTATTTT,-,TRBJ2-3,-,TRBV20-1
CSARSLGGRVYEQYF,TGCAGTGCTAGAAGTCTGGGAGGGAGGGTTTACGAGCAGTACTTC,TRBD2,TRBJ2-7,-,TRBV20-1
CASSHPTGGLSGYTF,TGTGCCAGCTCACACCCGACAGGGGGTCTCTCTGGCTACACCTTC,TRBD1,TRBJ1-2,-,TRBV18
CASRSRGDTGELFF,TGTGCCAGCAGATCCAGGGGGGATACCGGGGAGCTGTTTTTT,-,TRBJ2-2,-,TRBV27
CASSLGHGGYEQYF,TGTGCCAGCAGTTTGGGACATGGGGGTTACGAGCAGTACTTC,-,TRBJ2-7,-,TRBV27
CSAGLAGDEQFF,TGCAGTGCTGGACTAGCGGGAGATGAGCAGTTCTTC,TRBD2,TRBJ2-1,-,TRBV20-1
CATRDTSSGANVLTF,TGTGCCACTCGGGACACTAGCTCTGGGGCCAACGTCCTGACTTTC,-,TRBJ2-6,-,TRBV10-3
CASSFMAAGANVLTF,TGTGCCAGCAGTTTCATGGCAGCTGGGGCCAACGTCCTGACTTTC,-,TRBJ2-6,-,TRBV27
CSATPSNTGELFF,TGCAGTGCTACCCCTTCGAACACCGGGGAGCTGTTTTTT,-,TRBJ2-2,-,TRBV20-1
CASKRTGGEFF,TGCGCCAGCAAACGGACAGGGGGCGAGTTCTTC,TRBD1,TRBJ2-1,few,TRBV5-1
CSQNSGEKLFF,TGCAGCCAAAACTCAGGGGAAAAACTGTTTTTT,-,TRBJ1-4,-,TRBV20-1